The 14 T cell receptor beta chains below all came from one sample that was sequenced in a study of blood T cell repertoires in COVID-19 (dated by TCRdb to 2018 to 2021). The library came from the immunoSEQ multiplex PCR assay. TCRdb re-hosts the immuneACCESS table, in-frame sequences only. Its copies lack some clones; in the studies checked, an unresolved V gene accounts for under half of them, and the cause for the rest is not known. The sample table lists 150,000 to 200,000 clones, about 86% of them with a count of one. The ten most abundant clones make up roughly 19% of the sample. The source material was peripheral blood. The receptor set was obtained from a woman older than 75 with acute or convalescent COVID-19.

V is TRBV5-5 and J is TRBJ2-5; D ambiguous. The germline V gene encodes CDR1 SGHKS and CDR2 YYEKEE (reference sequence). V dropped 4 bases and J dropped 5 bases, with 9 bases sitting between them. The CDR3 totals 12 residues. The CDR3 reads CASSLWAETQYF. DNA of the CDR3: TGTGCCAGCAGCCTCTGGGCGGAGACCCAGTACTTC.

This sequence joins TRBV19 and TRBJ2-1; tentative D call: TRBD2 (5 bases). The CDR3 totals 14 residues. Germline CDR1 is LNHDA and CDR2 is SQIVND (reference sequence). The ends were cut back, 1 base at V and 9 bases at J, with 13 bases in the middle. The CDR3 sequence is CASSIGPQGGEQFF. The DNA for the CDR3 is TGTGCCAGTAGTATAGGACCCCAAGGAGGTGAGCAGTTCTTC.

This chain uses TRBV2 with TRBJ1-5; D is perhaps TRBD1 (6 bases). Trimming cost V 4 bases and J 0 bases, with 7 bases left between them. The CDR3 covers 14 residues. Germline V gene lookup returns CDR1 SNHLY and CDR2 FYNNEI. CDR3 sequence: CASSAGDSNQPQHF. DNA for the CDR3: TGTGCCAGCAGTGCAGGGGATAGCAATCAGCCCCAGCATTTT.

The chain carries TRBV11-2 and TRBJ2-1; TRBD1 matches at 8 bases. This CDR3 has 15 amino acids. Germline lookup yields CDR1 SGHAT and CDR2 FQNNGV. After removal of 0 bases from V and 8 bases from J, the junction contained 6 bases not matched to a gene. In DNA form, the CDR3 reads TGTGCCAGCAGCTTAGATCAGGGGGCGAGGGATGAGCAGTTCTTC. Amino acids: CASSLDQGARDEQFF.

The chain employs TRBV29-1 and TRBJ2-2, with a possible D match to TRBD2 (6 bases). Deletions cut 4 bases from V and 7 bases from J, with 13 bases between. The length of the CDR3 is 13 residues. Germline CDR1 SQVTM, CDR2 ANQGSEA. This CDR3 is CSVGRGGGGELFF. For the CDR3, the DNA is TGCAGCGTTGGGAGGGGAGGAGGCGGGGAGCTGTTTTTT.

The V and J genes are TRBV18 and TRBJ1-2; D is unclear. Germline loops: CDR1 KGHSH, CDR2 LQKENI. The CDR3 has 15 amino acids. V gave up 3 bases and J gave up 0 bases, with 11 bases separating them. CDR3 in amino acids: CASSPGQASNYGYTF. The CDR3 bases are TGTGCCAGCTCACCCGGTCAGGCCTCTAACTATGGCTACACCTTC. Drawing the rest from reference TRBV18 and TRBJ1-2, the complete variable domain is NAGVMQNPRHLVRRRGQEARLRCSPMKGHSHVYWYRQLPEEGLKFMVYLQKENIIDESGMPKERFSAEFPKEGPSILRIQQVVRGDSAAYFCASSPGQASNYGYTFGSGTRLTVV.

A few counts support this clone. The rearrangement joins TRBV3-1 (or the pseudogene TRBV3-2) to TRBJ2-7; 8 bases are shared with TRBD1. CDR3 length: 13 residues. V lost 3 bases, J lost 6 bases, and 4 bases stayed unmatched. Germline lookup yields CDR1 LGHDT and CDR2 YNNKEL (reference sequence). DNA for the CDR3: TGTGCCAGCAGCCAGGACGGACAGGGCGAGCAGTACTTC. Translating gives CASSQDGQGEQYF.

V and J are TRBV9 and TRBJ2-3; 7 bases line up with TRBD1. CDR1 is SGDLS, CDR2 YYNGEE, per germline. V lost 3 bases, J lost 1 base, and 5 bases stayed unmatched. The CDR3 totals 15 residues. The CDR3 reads CASSARQGGTDTQYF. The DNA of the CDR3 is TGTGCCAGCAGCGCCAGGCAGGGGGGCACAGATACGCAGTATTTT.

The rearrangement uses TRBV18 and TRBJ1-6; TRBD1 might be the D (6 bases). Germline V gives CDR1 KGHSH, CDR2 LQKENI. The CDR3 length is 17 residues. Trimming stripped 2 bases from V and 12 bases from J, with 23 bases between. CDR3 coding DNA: TGTGCCAGCTCACCAAGCTCGGTGGGGACACGAACCAAACCCCTCCACTTT. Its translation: CASSPSSVGTRTKPLHF.

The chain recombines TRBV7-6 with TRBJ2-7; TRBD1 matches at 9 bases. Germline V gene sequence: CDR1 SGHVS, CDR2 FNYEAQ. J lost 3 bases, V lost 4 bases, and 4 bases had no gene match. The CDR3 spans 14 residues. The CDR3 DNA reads TGTGCCAGCAGCTCAGGACAGGGGTACTACGAGCAGTACTTC. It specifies CASSSGQGYYEQYF.

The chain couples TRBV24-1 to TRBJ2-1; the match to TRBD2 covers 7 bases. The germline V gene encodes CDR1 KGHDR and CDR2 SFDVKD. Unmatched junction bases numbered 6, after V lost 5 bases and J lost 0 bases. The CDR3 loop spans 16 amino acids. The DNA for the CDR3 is TGTGCCACCAGTGGCATGCTAGCGGACTCCTACAATGAGCAGTTCTTC. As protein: CATSGMLADSYNEQFF.

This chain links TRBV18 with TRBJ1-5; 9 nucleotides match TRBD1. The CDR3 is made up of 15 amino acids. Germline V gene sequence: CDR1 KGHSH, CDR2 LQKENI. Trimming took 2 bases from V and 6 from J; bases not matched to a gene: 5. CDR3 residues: CASSPTNRGPQPQHF. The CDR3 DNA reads TGTGCCAGCTCACCAACAAACAGGGGGCCTCAGCCCCAGCATTTT. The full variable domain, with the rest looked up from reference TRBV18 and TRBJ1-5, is NAGVMQNPRHLVRRRGQEARLRCSPMKGHSHVYWYRQLPEEGLKFMVYLQKENIIDESGMPKERFSAEFPKEGPSILRIQQVVRGDSAAYFCASSPTNRGPQPQHFGDGTRLSIL.

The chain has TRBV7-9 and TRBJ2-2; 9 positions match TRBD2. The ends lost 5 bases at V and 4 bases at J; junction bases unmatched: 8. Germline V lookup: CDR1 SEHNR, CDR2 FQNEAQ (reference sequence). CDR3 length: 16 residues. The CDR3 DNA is TGTGCCAGCAGCCGGGCTAGCGGGGAAGGCACCGGGGAGCTGTTTTTT. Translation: CASSRASGEGTGELFF.

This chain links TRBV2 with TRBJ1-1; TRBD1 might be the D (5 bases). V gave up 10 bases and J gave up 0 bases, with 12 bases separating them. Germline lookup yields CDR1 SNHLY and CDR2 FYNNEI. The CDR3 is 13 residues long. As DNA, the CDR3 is TGTGCCATAATCAAGGGGATGAACACTGAAGCTTTCTTT. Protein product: CAIIKGMNTEAFF.